The sequence of this T cell receptor beta chain was determined in a study of siplizumab effects on memory and regulatory T cells. Per sample, the assay covered 90,000 to 100,000 TCR templates. Method: immunoSEQ multiplex PCR; TCRdb's copy keeps in-frame clones and lacks some. The profile shows around 97,000 clones, around 94% of them singletons. CDR3 length: 13 amino acids. CDR1 and CDR2 (germline): GTSNPN, SVGIG (reference sequence). V was pared by 5 bases and J by 1 base, with 2 bases of the junction left unmatched. The rearrangement uses TRBV30 and TRBJ1-3; 7 bases are a match to TRBD1. This sequence was found in a human donor in good health. The sample comprised non-Treg CD4+ T cells sorted from blood. The chain's CDR3 is CAWETGSGNTIYF. The CDR3 DNA is TGTGCCTGGGAGACAGGGTCTGGAAACACCATATATTTT. The whole variable domain, remainder taken from reference TRBV30 and TRBJ1-3, is SQTIHQWPATLVQPVGSPLSLECTVEGTSNPNLYWYRQAAGRGLQLLFYSVGIGQISSEVPQNLSASRPQDRQFILSSKKLLLSDSGFYLCAWETGSGNTIYFGEGSWLTVV.